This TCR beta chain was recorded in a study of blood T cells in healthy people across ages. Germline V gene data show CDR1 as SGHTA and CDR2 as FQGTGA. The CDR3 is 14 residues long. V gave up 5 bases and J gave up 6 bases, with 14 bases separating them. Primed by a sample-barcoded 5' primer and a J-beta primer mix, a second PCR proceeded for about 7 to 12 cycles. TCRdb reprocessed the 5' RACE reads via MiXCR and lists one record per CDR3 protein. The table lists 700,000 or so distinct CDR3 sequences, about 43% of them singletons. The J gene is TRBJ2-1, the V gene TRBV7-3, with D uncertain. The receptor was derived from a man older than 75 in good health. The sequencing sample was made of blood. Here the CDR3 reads CASSLPAMPNEQFF. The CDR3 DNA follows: TGTGCCAGCAGCCTACCGGCCATGCCCAATGAGCAGTTCTTC.